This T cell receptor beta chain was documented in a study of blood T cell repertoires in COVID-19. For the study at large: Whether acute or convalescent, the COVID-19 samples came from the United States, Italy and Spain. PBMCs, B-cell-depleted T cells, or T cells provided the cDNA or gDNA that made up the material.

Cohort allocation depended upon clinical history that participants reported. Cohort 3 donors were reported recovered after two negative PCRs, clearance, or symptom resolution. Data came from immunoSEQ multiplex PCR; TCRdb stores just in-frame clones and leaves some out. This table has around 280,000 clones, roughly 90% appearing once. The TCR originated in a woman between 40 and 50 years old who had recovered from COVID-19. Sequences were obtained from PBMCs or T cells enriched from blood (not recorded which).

The CDR3 here is CAWDLGTAKNIQYF. CDR3 coding DNA: TGTGCCTGGGACCTCGGGACTGCCAAAAACATTCAGTACTTC. The chain uses TRBV30 and TRBJ2-4, with D possibly being TRBD2 (6 bases). Per the germline V gene, CDR1 is GTSNPN and CDR2 is SVGIG (reference sequence). The V gene lost 5 bases and the J gene lost 1 base, with 12 bases spanning the gap. The CDR3 totals 14 residues. The variable domain in full, with the rest retrieved from reference TRBV30 and TRBJ2-4, is SQTIHQWPATLVQPVGSPLSLECTVEGTSNPNLYWYRQAAGRGLQLLFYSVGIGQISSEVPQNLSASRPQDRQFILSSKKLLLSDSGFYLCAWDLGTAKNIQYFGAGTRLSVL.